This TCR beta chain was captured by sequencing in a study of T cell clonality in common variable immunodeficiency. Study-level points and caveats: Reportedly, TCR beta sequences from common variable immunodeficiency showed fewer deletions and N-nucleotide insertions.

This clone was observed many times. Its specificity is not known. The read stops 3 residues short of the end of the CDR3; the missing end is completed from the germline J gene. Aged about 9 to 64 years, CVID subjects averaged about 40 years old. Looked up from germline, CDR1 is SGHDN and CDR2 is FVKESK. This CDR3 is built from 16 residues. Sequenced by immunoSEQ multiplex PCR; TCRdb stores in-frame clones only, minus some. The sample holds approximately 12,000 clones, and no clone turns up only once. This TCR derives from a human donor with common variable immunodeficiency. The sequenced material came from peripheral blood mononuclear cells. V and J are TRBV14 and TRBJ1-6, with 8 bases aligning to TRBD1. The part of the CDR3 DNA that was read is TGTGCCAGCAGCCTTCGGACAGGGCCCGCTGGGGGGGCC. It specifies CASSLRTGPAGGA. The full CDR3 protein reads CASSLRTGPAGGALHF.